The 27 T cell receptor beta chains given below trace back to one sample, sequenced in a study of somatic mutations in cytotoxic T cells in rheumatoid arthritis. Profiling relied on immunoSEQ multiplex PCR, and the TCRdb table lists in-frame clones only, not all of them. The data contain 17,000 or so clones, around four fifths of them seen just once; the ten biggest clones take up roughly 19%. Sequencing used CD8+ T cells sorted from blood. These receptors all stem from an adult with rheumatoid arthritis.

The chain has TRBV5-1 and TRBJ2-1, with 13 nucleotides matching TRBD2. The V gene's germline CDR1 is SGHRS and CDR2 YFSETQ. The V gene end was trimmed by 4 bases and the J gene end by 8 bases; junction bases not matched to a gene: 6. The length of the CDR3 is 15 residues. The CDR3, as DNA: TGCGCCAGCAGCGCGGGGACTAGCGGGATTTATGAGCAGTTCTTC. Protein: CASSAGTSGIYEQFF.

This chain links TRBV11-2 with TRBJ2-2; TRBD2 aligns across 13 bases. CDR1 is SGHAT and CDR2 is FQNNGV in the germline V gene. The CDR3 loop spans 15 amino acids. Trimming took 8 bases from V and 7 from J; bases not matched to a gene: 7. The CDR3 DNA follows: TGTGCCAGCTCACCGGGACTAGCGGGAAACGGGGAGCTGTTTTTT. It codes for CASSPGLAGNGELFF.

This chain connects TRBV9 to TRBJ1-1; no clear D gene. The CDR3 extends over 13 amino acids. Germline values: CDR1 SGDLS, CDR2 YYNGEE. The V end lost 2 bases, the J end lost 1 base, and 6 bases lay between the germline ends. The DNA for the CDR3 is TGTGCCAGCAGCGTCTGGGGGAACACTGAAGCTTTCTTT. Protein product: CASSVWGNTEAFF.

The J gene is TRBJ2-7, the V gene TRBV30; 10 nucleotides agree with TRBD2. Germline loops: CDR1 GTSNPN, CDR2 SVGIG (reference sequence). The J segment lost 7 bases and the V segment lost 4 bases, leaving 4 bases of the junction unmatched. The CDR3 length is 12 residues. In nucleotides, the CDR3 is TGTGCCTGGAACCTAGCGGGAGAGGAGCAGTACTTC. Translating it yields CAWNLAGEEQYF.

The rearrangement uses TRBV27 and TRBJ2-1; 15 bases match TRBD2. The germline gives CDR1 MNHEY, CDR2 SMNVEV (reference sequence). The length of the CDR3 is 19 residues. After removal of 5 bases from V and 7 bases from J, the junction contained 15 bases not matched to a gene. Written as DNA, the CDR3 is TGTGCCAGCAGTATCGGGACTAGCGGGAGGACCTACGGGGAGAATGAGCAGTTCTTC. This codes for CASSIGTSGRTYGENEQFF.

The chain joins TRBV4-1 to TRBJ1-1; maybe TRBD1 (5 bases). This CDR3 has 15 amino acids. Germline-derived CDR1 and CDR2 are MGHRA and YSYEKL. The V and J ends lost 1 base and 5 bases respectively, with 14 bases between them. This chain's CDR3 is CASSQGSDSETEAFF. The DNA of the CDR3 is TGCGCCAGCAGCCAAGGTTCCGACAGCGAGACTGAAGCTTTCTTT.

The rearrangement links TRBV5-6 to TRBJ1-6; maybe TRBD1 (5 bases). The CDR3 has 15 amino acids. Germline CDR1 is SGHDT and CDR2 is YYEEEE. V dropped 0 bases and J dropped 10 bases, with 14 bases sitting between them. CDR3 residues: CASSLVGGVNSPLHF. CDR3 coding DNA: TGTGCCAGCAGCTTGGTTGGGGGGGTCAACTCACCCCTCCACTTT. Drawing the rest from reference TRBV5-6 and TRBJ1-6, the complete variable domain is DAGVTQSPTHLIKTRGQQVTLRCSPKSGHDTVSWYQQALGQGPQFIFQYYEEEERQRGNFPDRFSGHQFPNYSSELNVNALLLGDSALYLCASSLVGGVNSPLHFGNGTRLTVT.

The chain uses TRBV27 and TRBJ2-7, with 11 bases that match TRBD2. V was clipped by 4 bases and J by 2 bases; unmatched bases: 13. The CDR3 runs to 18 residues. The germline V gene has CDR1 MNHEY and CDR2 SMNVEV (reference sequence). The CDR3 loop is CASSSQILTSGRAYEQYF. In DNA form, the CDR3 reads TGTGCCAGCAGTTCCCAGATACTTACTAGCGGGAGAGCCTACGAGCAGTACTTC.

This clone was detected only a few times. In DNA, the CDR3 is TGCGCCAGCAGCCAAGAGGAGGGTTGGAGCACTGAAGCTTTCTTT. This sequence encodes CASSQEEGWSTEAFF. The V gene is TRBV4-1, the J gene TRBJ1-1; D call uncertain. V shed 0 bases and J shed 4 bases, with 12 bases lying between them. Germline loops: CDR1 MGHRA, CDR2 YSYEKL. CDR3 length: 15 amino acids.

V usage is TRBV19 and J usage is TRBJ2-7, with TRBD1 matching over 7 bases. Germline-derived CDR1 and CDR2 are LNHDA and SQIVND (reference sequence). CDR3 length: 15 residues. V shed 1 base, J shed 7 bases, and the junction held 10 bases outside the gene matches. CDR3 residues: CASSIGFRGKGEQYF. CDR3 nucleotides: TGTGCCAGTAGTATAGGCTTCAGGGGGAAAGGGGAGCAGTACTTC.

This chain links TRBV4-1 with TRBJ1-1; TRBD1 matches at 10 bases. V lost 3 bases, J lost 0 bases, and 4 bases stayed unmatched. The V gene's germline CDR1 is MGHRA and CDR2 YSYEKL. The CDR3 has 16 amino acids. The CDR3 region has the DNA TGCGCCAGCAGCCAGGGGACAGGGGTAATGAACACTGAAGCTTTCTTT. Its translation is CASSQGTGVMNTEAFF.

V usage is TRBV14 and J usage is TRBJ1-2; D is perhaps TRBD1 (5 bases). The CDR3 extends over 15 amino acids. CDR1 and CDR2 (germline): SGHDN, FVKESK. V was shortened by 1 base and J by 5 bases, with 14 bases between the two germline ends. CDR3 loop: CASSQAPGGRYGYTF. CDR3 nucleotides: TGTGCCAGCAGCCAAGCCCCCGGGGGGAGATATGGCTACACCTTC. Together with reference TRBV14 and TRBJ1-2, the CDR3 gives the full variable domain: EAGVTQFPSHSVIEKGQTVTLRCDPISGHDNLYWYRRVMGKEIKFLLHFVKESKQDESGMPNNRFLAERTGGTYSTLKVQPAELEDSGVYFCASSQAPGGRYGYTFGSGTRLTVV.

Concerning this clone itself: A junction boundary mismatches the germline segment, possibly from a read error. This sample also contains other DNA sequences that code for the same CDR3. The chain has TRBV4-1 and TRBJ1-1; no definite D call. Germline CDR1 and CDR2: MGHRA and YSYEKL. The CDR3 is made up of 15 amino acids. The chain's CDR3 is CASSQGPDMNTEAFF. CDR3 in DNA: TGCGCCAGCAGCCAAGGACCAGACATGAACACTGAAGCTTTCTTC.

The chain is built from TRBV4-1 and TRBJ2-1; a weak D match, TRBD2 (6 bases). In germline, CDR1 is MGHRA, CDR2 YSYEKL. The V gene lost 0 bases and the J gene lost 2 bases, with 8 bases spanning the gap. The CDR3 contains 15 residues. CDR3 residues: CASSQDPGAYNEQFF. Here the CDR3 DNA reads TGCGCCAGCAGCCAAGACCCGGGAGCCTACAATGAGCAGTTCTTC.

V and J are TRBV30 and TRBJ2-7, with 10 positions matching TRBD2. The CDR3 is 14 amino acids. With 3 bases clipped from V and 5 bases from J, the junction kept 7 bases outside the gene matches. CDR1 and CDR2 (germline): GTSNPN, SVGIG (reference sequence). DNA of the CDR3: TGTGCCTGGAGCCTAGCGGGAGTCTTCGACGAGCAGTACTTC. It translates to CAWSLAGVFDEQYF.

This clone has only one observation. The J gene is TRBJ2-3, the V gene TRBV4-1; maybe TRBD1 (5 bases). V was trimmed by 1 base and J by 4 bases, leaving 9 bases between them. The CDR3 totals 14 residues. Germline CDR1 is MGHRA and CDR2 is YSYEKL. This CDR3 is CASSQVAGPDTQYF. In nucleotides, the CDR3 is TGCGCCAGCAGCCAAGTGGCAGGGCCAGATACGCAGTATTTT.

The chain carries TRBV5-4 and TRBJ2-7, with D perhaps TRBD2 (6 bases). The V gene lost 6 bases and the J gene lost 5 bases, with 15 bases spanning the gap. The CDR3 runs 13 residues. The germline V gene encodes CDR1 SGHNT and CDR2 YYREEE (reference sequence). In DNA form, the CDR3 reads TGTGCCAGCACCTCCCGCCCGGGGGACGAGCAGTACTTC. It yields the protein CASTSRPGDEQYF.

This clone was counted once. The rearrangement uses TRBV4-2 and TRBJ2-2, with TRBD2 identical over 12 bases. The CDR3 has 17 residues. Germline trimming cut 2 bases from V and 4 bases from J; bases unmatched to any gene: 5. The germline CDR1 and CDR2 sequences are LGHNA and YNFKEQ. CDR3 nucleotides: TGTGCCAGCAGCCAACCGACTAGCGGGAGCATCACCGGGGAGCTGTTTTTT. Translated, it gives CASSQPTSGSITGELFF.

The chain recombines TRBV6-5 with TRBJ2-1, with 11 bases lining up with TRBD2. This CDR3 is built from 16 residues. Germline CDR1 and CDR2: MNHEY and SVGAGI. The V gene end was trimmed by 0 bases and the J gene end by 6 bases; junction bases not matched to a gene: 4. The CDR3 region has the DNA TGTGCCAGCAGTTACTCCGGACTAGCGGGTGCCAATGAGCAGTTCTTC. Its protein is CASSYSGLAGANEQFF.

The chain combines TRBV18 with TRBJ2-7; D unresolved. V lost 3 bases to trimming and J lost 1 base, with 7 bases between them. This CDR3 has 13 residues. From germline, CDR1 is KGHSH and CDR2 LQKENI. CDR3 sequence reads: CASSPTESYEQYF. The CDR3 region has the DNA TGTGCCAGCTCACCCACGGAGTCCTACGAGCAGTACTTC.

This chain uses TRBV11-2 with TRBJ1-4, with TRBD1 matching over 7 bases. Looked up from germline, CDR1 is SGHAT and CDR2 is FQNNGV. The CDR3 is 15 residues long. Trimming cost V 5 bases and J 7 bases; bases outside gene matches: 10. The CDR3 is CASSINRGSVEKLFF. The CDR3 coding sequence is TGTGCCAGCAGCATAAACAGGGGCAGCGTTGAAAAACTGTTTTTT.

The chain is built from TRBV5-8 and TRBJ1-2, with unresolved D. V was pared by 1 base and J by 6 bases, with 13 bases between. This CDR3 region has 14 residues. Germline values: CDR1 SGHTS, CDR2 YDEGEE. CDR3 DNA: TGTGCCAGCAGCTTGTGGCGAAACTGGGATGGCTACACCTTC. This codes for CASSLWRNWDGYTF. Filled out from reference TRBV5-8 and TRBJ1-2, the complete variable domain reads EAGVTQSPTHLIKTRGQQATLRCSPISGHTSVYWYQQALGLGLQFLLWYDEGEERNRGNFPPRFSGRQFPNYSSELNVNALELEDSALYLCASSLWRNWDGYTFGSGTRLTVV.

The CDR3 nucleotides are TGCGCCAGCAGAGGACTAGCGGGAGAAGTTTACTTC. Translating gives CASRGLAGEVYF. The chain couples TRBV10-2 to TRBJ2-7, with 13 bases fitting TRBD2. The CDR3 has 12 amino acids. Germline-derived CDR1 and CDR2 are WSHSY and SAAADI. The trim removed 6 bases at V and 13 bases at J, leaving 6 bases unmatched.

The chain has TRBV5-8 and TRBJ1-4, with a weak D call TRBD1 (5 bases). Germline CDR1 is SGHTS and CDR2 is YDEGEE. V lost 4 bases and J lost 4, with 14 bases in between. The length of the CDR3 is 15 residues. CDR3 nucleotides: TGTGCCAGCAGCGCATTCGGGGCTGGTAATGAAAAACTGTTTTTT. It specifies CASSAFGAGNEKLFF.

The chain has TRBV29-1 and TRBJ2-7; perhaps D is TRBD1 or TRBD2 (6 bases each). V lost 6 bases and J lost 3, with 15 bases in between. Germline CDR1 SQVTM, CDR2 ANQGSEA. The CDR3 runs 13 residues. Here the CDR3 reads CSVSGGGNYEQYF. CDR3 DNA: TGCAGCGTCTCCGGAGGGGGAAACTACGAGCAGTACTTC.

CDR3: CASRRNTEAFF. CDR3 in DNA: TGTGCCAGCCGAAGGAACACTGAAGCTTTCTTT. V gene TRBV11-2 combines with J gene TRBJ1-1, with D uncertain. Germline loops: CDR1 SGHAT, CDR2 FQNNGV. The length of the CDR3 is 11 residues. V was clipped by 8 bases and J by 1 base, with 5 bases between them.

The chain carries TRBV7-8 and TRBJ1-3, with D unresolved. The V and J ends lost 5 bases and 0 bases respectively, with 14 bases between them. Germline CDR1 and CDR2: SGHVS and FQNEAQ. The CDR3 runs to 16 residues. CDR3 nucleotide sequence: TGTGCCAGCAGCCCAATACCCGGTTTCTCTGGAAACACCATATATTTT. Protein: CASSPIPGFSGNTIYF.